This T cell receptor (beta chain) was recorded in a study of blood T cell dynamics during melanoma immunotherapy. Study at large: Patients with metastatic melanoma got pembrolizumab or nivolumab-ipilimumab as first-line care. Regarding the study as a whole: Unlike progressors, later disease-control patients had W3 repertoires gaining clonality or diversity.

Assay: immunoSEQ multiplex PCR; the TCRdb copy retains only in-frame clones and omits some. Of fewer than 25,000 clones in the sample, 85% to 90% were seen once. Specified time point: pre-treatment baseline. Samples come from before therapy and from week 3 after the first blockade cycle. Comment on this clone: Antigen: not known.

The V end was cut by 3 bases, the J end by 7 bases, with 13 bases between. There are 14 residues in the CDR3. Looked up from germline, CDR1 is SGDLS and CDR2 is YYNGEE. Here the sequenced sample was blood, taken from a patient treated with checkpoint blockade. J is TRBJ1-4 and V is TRBV9; D ambiguous. The TCR was taken from a human donor with melanoma. In nucleotides, the CDR3 is TGTGCCAGCAGCGCGGGGTTGGGGATTGAAAAACTGTTTTTT. Amino acid sequence: CASSAGLGIEKLFF.